These T cell receptor beta chains were read from a single sample in a study of T cell responses to AZD1222 COVID-19 vaccine. The table came from immunoSEQ multiplex PCR; TCRdb's copy has only in-frame clones and leaves some out. The profile shows over 150,000 clones, approximately 95% of them singletons. The input for sequencing was peripheral blood, taken 28 days after the second dose of the MenACWY control vaccine. These receptors were taken from an adult who received the MenACWY meningococcal vaccine as a control. Each CDR3 is given with its conserved first and last residue. D genes are given only for firm matches. Clone size appears in some rows only: once, few, many, or a class for an expanded clone.

D gene	V gene	clone size	J gene	CDR3 DNA	CDR3 protein
.	TRBV6-5	.	TRBJ1-5	TGTGCCAGCAGTTACTCTGAAATTCAGCCCCAGCATTTT	CASSYSEIQPQHF
TRBD1	TRBV9	once	TRBJ2-3	TGTGCCAGCAGCGTAGGACCCAGGGACAGGGGGTATGTAGATACGCAGTATTTT	CASSVGPRDRGYVDTQYF
TRBD1	TRBV6-2/TRBV6-3	.	TRBJ1-2	TGTGCCAGCAGTACTCGACAGGGAAGGGCGGGCTACACCTTC	CASSTRQGRAGYTF
.	TRBV18	.	TRBJ2-3	TGTGCCAGCTCACCGACGGATGTAAGGGGTGATACGCAGTATTTT	CASSPTDVRGDTQYF
.	TRBV5-4	.	TRBJ2-5	TGTGCCAGCAGCGCGGACAGCCAAGAGACCCAGTACTTC	CASSADSQETQYF
TRBD1	TRBV7-9	.	TRBJ2-3	TGTGCCAGCAGCCAGGGGACAGGGGCGGGCACAGATACGCAGTATTTT	CASSQGTGAGTDTQYF
.	TRBV5-1	.	TRBJ1-6	TGCGCCAGCAGCACTCGCGGTAGCTCCTATAATTCACCCCTCCACTTT	CASSTRGSSYNSPLHF
.	TRBV11-3	.	TRBJ1-6	TGTGCCAGCAGACCAGGGGTTATCTCCCTCCACTTT	CASRPGVISLHF
.	TRBV7-9	.	TRBJ1-2	TGTGCCAGCAGTCTAAATCCCAAGGGGGTAGAGGGCTACACCTTC	CASSLNPKGVEGYTF
TRBD1	TRBV5-5	.	TRBJ1-5	TGTGCCAGCAGCCGAGGGACAGGTAGCAATCAGCCCCAGCATTTT	CASSRGTGSNQPQHF
.	TRBV30	.	TRBJ2-7	TGTGCCTGGAGGGGACCCTACGGACAAAGGAGCTCCTACGAGCAGTACTTC	CAWRGPYGQRSSYEQYF
.	TRBV30	.	TRBJ2-1	TGTGCCTGGGTCCCTCGGAGCTATGAGCAGTTCTTC	CAWVPRSYEQFF
.	TRBV19	.	TRBJ1-5	TGTGCCAGTACCAAGGGGCTGGATAGCAATCAGCCCCAGCATTTT	CASTKGLDSNQPQHF
TRBD1	TRBV11-2	.	TRBJ1-2	TGTGCCAGCAGCCAGTGGGGACAGGGAGTGGATGGCTACACCTTC	CASSQWGQGVDGYTF
TRBD1	TRBV28	.	TRBJ1-2	TGTGCCAGCAGGGGCTTGGGAGGGGGCGTCTATGGCTACACCTTC	CASRGLGGGVYGYTF
.	TRBV5-1	once	TRBJ2-7	TGCGCCAGCAGCTTGGGCGAATTCTACGAGCAGTACTTC	CASSLGEFYEQYF
TRBD1	TRBV5-1	.	TRBJ1-4	TGCGCCAGCAGCCAGGGACAGGGGGCCGGTAATGAAAAACTGTTTTTT	CASSQGQGAGNEKLFF
TRBD2	TRBV13	.	TRBJ2-3	TGTGCCAGCAGCTCCGGACTAGCCACAGATACGCAGTATTTT	CASSSGLATDTQYF
.	TRBV6-5	.	TRBJ2-5	TGTGCCAGCAGTACGACGCAGTATGGCCAAGAGACCCAGTACTTC	CASSTTQYGQETQYF
.	TRBV15	.	TRBJ1-1	TGTGCCACCAGCAGAGATTCGGCGAACACTGAAGCTTTCTTT	CATSRDSANTEAFF
TRBD1	TRBV6-5	.	TRBJ1-5	TGTGCCAGCAGTTGGGACAGGGGAGGCAATCAGCCCCAGCATTTT	CASSWDRGGNQPQHF
.	TRBV12-3/TRBV12-4	once	TRBJ1-1	TGTGCCAGCAGTTTGGGGGAGAGGCCGGCTTTCTTT	CASSLGERPAFF
.	TRBV5-6	once	TRBJ2-3	TGTGCCAGCAGCGTATTCTCGCGGACAGATACGCAGTATTTT	CASSVFSRTDTQYF
TRBD1	TRBV10-3	.	TRBJ1-6	TGTGCCATCAGTACCGGGACAGATTTTAATTCACCCCTCCACTTT	CAISTGTDFNSPLHF
.	TRBV2	.	TRBJ2-3	TGTGCCAGCAGTGGGGACCACAAAGATACGCAGTATTTT	CASSGDHKDTQYF
.	TRBV18	.	TRBJ2-7	TGTGCCAGCTCACCATCCCGCAGCTCCTACGAGCAGTACTTC	CASSPSRSSYEQYF
TRBD1	TRBV6-2/TRBV6-3	.	TRBJ1-5	TGTGCCAGCAGTCCGCGACGGGACAGGGGCGAGCCCCAGCATTTT	CASSPRRDRGEPQHF